These 16 T cell receptor beta chains share one sample of origin, sequenced in a study of cytomegalovirus exposure and HLA in healthy donors. PCR involved 60 Vbeta and 13 Jbeta primers. The repertoire was sequenced with immunoSEQ multiplex PCR; TCRdb's copy has only in-frame clones and lacks some. This sample has around 180,000 clones, with approximately 88% found just once. Sequencing was carried out using PBMCs. These receptors came from a boy aged 2 to 10 in good health and CMV-seronegative.

The J gene is TRBJ2-7, the V gene TRBV5-1, with 7 bases lining up with TRBD1. The CDR3 is made up of 15 amino acids. The J segment lost 7 bases and the V segment lost 1 base, leaving 11 bases of the junction unmatched. The germline gives CDR1 SGHRS, CDR2 YFSETQ. The CDR3 DNA reads as TGCGCCAGCAGCTTGTTGGGCAGGGGACAGAGTGAGCAGTACGTC. Its translation is CASSLLGRGQSEQYV.

Here the CDR3 reads CASSPTRTDTQYF. The CDR3 DNA reads as TGTGCCAGCAGCCCTACCCGTACAGATACGCAGTATTTT. The chain joins TRBV11-2 to TRBJ2-3; D call uncertain. Germline loops: CDR1 SGHAT, CDR2 FQNNGV. The CDR3 has 13 residues. V lost 5 bases and J lost 3, with 9 bases in between.

The V and J genes are TRBV6-5 and TRBJ2-7; D remains ambiguous. This CDR3 contains 13 residues. Germline lookup yields CDR1 MNHEY and CDR2 SVGAGI. V gave up 4 bases and J gave up 4 bases, with 11 bases separating them. This CDR3 is CASSSSREYEQYF. The CDR3 bases are TGTGCCAGCAGTTCTTCCCGAGAGTACGAGCAGTACTTC.

This chain connects TRBV7-8 to TRBJ1-1; TRBD1 matches at 7 bases. The V and J ends lost 2 bases and 1 base, in that order; junction bases with no gene match: 16. The CDR3 has 19 residues. CDR1 SGHVS and CDR2 FQNEAQ come from the germline V gene. The CDR3 coding sequence is TGTGCCAGCAGCTTAAAGGGGCCTGGACAGGCCCCGGGGAACACTGAAGCTTTCTTT. It specifies CASSLKGPGQAPGNTEAFF.

The rearrangement joins TRBV15 to TRBJ2-7; D is undetermined. V lost 2 bases, J lost 0 bases, and 17 bases lay in between. This CDR3 spans 17 amino acids. Germline lookup yields CDR1 LNHNV and CDR2 YYDKDF (reference sequence). In DNA form, the CDR3 reads TGTGCCACCAGCAGATCCCTCAGACAAAGCTACTCCTACGAGCAGTACTTC. It codes for CATSRSLRQSYSYEQYF.

This clone occurred a few times. This chain uses TRBV4-3 with TRBJ1-2; 12 bases agree with TRBD1. J gave up 8 bases and V 0 bases, and 4 bases lay outside the gene matches. Germline V lookup: CDR1 LGHNA, CDR2 YSLEER. CDR3 length: 15 amino acids. The CDR3 protein is CASSQDWDRGPGYTF. The CDR3 DNA reads as TGCGCCAGCAGCCAAGATTGGGACAGGGGGCCAGGCTACACCTTC.

The V and J genes are TRBV9 and TRBJ2-3; 9 bases are shared with TRBD2. V was clipped by 0 bases and J by 2 bases; unmatched bases: 7. The CDR3 has 17 amino acids. Germline CDR1 and CDR2: SGDLS and YYNGEE. This CDR3 reads CASSVDGAGGPTDTQYF. The CDR3 bases are TGTGCCAGCAGCGTAGATGGAGCGGGGGGCCCCACAGATACGCAGTATTTT.

The chain couples TRBV5-4 to TRBJ2-1, with a weak D call TRBD2 (6 bases). Deletions cut 3 bases from V and 6 bases from J, with 7 bases between. CDR3 size: 12 residues. Germline values: CDR1 SGHNT, CDR2 YYREEE (reference sequence). CDR3 sequence reads: CASSWDFNEQFF. The CDR3 DNA sequence: TGTGCCAGCAGCTGGGACTTCAATGAGCAGTTCTTC.

This sequence joins TRBV9 and TRBJ1-1; D uncertain. The CDR3 consists of 14 residues. The V gene's germline CDR1 is SGDLS and CDR2 YYNGEE. Trimming took off 0 bases at V and 5 bases at J, with 11 bases between the two ends. The CDR3 here is CASSVVPDLTEAFF. The CDR3 DNA reads as TGTGCCAGCAGCGTAGTCCCAGATCTGACTGAAGCTTTCTTT.

V and J are TRBV14 and TRBJ1-1, with 8 positions matching TRBD1. This CDR3 spans 13 amino acids. V trimming: 6 bases; J trimming: 7 bases; junction bases outside the gene matches: 7. Germline V gene data show CDR1 as SGHDN and CDR2 as FVKESK. The CDR3 region is CASSSDRGSEAFF. The CDR3 DNA reads TGTGCCAGCAGTTCCGACAGGGGCAGTGAAGCTTTCTTT.

The chain combines TRBV27 with TRBJ1-5; D is uncertain. Germline lookup yields CDR1 MNHEY and CDR2 SMNVEV (reference sequence). This CDR3 spans 13 amino acids. V lost 8 bases and J lost 4, with 12 bases in between. CDR3 nucleotide sequence: TGTGCCAGCGGCGGGTCTTCAAATCAGCCCCAGCATTTT. Its translation is CASGGSSNQPQHF.

The CDR3 spells CASSLDHRTNTEAFF. The CDR3 coding sequence is TGTGCCAGCAGCTTAGATCACAGAACTAACACTGAAGCTTTCTTT. The V gene is TRBV11-2, the J gene TRBJ1-1; D not certain. The length of the CDR3 is 15 residues. The germline V gene has CDR1 SGHAT and CDR2 FQNNGV. The V and J ends lost 0 bases and 2 bases respectively, with 10 bases between them.

The chain has TRBV14 and TRBJ2-3, with 10 bases aligning to TRBD2. Germline loops: CDR1 SGHDN, CDR2 FVKESK. CDR3 size: 14 residues. V trimming: 4 bases; J trimming: 4 bases; junction bases outside the gene matches: 2. CDR3 sequence reads: CASSRGLAADTQYF. The CDR3 DNA reads as TGTGCCAGCAGCCGCGGACTAGCGGCAGATACGCAGTATTTT.

In this sample, this clone turned up a few times. The genes are TRBV7-9 and TRBJ2-1; 7 positions match TRBD2. The J segment lost 7 bases and the V segment lost 5 bases, leaving 11 bases of the junction unmatched. Per germline, CDR1 SEHNR and CDR2 FQNEAQ (reference sequence). The CDR3 has 15 amino acids. The CDR3 DNA reads as TGTGCCAGCAGCCCGGAACTAGCGAGCAATAATGAGCAGTTCTTC. Its translation: CASSPELASNNEQFF.

V and J are TRBV10-3 and TRBJ2-5; 8 nucleotides match TRBD2. V gave up 8 bases and J gave up 8 bases; unmatched junction bases: 19. Germline V CDR1 and CDR2: ENHRY, SYGVKD. The CDR3 length is 16 residues. The CDR3 sequence: CAIGTRSLPVTNTQYF. The CDR3 nucleotides read TGTGCCATCGGGACTAGGTCCCTCCCCGTCACGAACACCCAGTACTTC.

The chain has TRBV6-5 and TRBJ2-3; tentative D call: TRBD2 (6 bases). Germline CDR1 MNHEY, CDR2 SVGAGI. There are 15 residues in the CDR3. Trimming removed 0 bases at V and 4 bases at J, with 11 bases between. The CDR3 here is CASSYSPGEADTQYF. The CDR3 DNA reads TGTGCCAGCAGTTACTCGCCCGGGGAGGCAGATACGCAGTATTTT.